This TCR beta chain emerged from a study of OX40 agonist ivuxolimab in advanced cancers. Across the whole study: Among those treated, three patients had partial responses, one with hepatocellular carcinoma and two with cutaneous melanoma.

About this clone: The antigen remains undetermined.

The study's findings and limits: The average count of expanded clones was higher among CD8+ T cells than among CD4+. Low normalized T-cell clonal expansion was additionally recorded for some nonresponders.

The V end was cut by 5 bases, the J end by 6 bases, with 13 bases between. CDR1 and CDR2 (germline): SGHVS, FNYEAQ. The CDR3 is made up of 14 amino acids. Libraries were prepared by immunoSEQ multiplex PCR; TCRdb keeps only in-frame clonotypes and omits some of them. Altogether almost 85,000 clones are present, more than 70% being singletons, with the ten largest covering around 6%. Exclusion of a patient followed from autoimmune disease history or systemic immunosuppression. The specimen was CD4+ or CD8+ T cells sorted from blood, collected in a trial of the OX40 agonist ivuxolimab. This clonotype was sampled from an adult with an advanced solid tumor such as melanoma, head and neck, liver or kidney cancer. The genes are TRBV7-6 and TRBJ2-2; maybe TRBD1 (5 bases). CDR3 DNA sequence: TGTGCCAGCAGCCCACAAGGGGCACCCGGGGAGCTGTTTTTT. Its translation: CASSPQGAPGELFF.